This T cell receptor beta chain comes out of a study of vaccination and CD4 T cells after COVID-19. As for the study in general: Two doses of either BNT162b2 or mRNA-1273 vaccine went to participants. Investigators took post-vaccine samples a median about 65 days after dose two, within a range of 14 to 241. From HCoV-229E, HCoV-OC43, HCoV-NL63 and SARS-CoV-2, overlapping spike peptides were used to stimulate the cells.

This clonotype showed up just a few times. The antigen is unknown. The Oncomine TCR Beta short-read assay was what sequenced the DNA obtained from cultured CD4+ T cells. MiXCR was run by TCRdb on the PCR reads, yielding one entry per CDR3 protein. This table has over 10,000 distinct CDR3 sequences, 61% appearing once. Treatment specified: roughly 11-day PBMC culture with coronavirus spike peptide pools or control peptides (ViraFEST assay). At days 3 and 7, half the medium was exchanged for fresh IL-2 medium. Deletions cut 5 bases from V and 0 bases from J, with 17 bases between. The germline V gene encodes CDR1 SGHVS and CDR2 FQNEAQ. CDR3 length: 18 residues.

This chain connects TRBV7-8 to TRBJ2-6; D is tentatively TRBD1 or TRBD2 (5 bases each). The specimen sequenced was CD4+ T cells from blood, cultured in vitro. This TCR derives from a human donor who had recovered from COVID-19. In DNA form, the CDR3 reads TGTGCCAGCAGCGTCCCGGGGCTGGATTTCTCTGGGGCCAACGTCCTGACTTTC. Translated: CASSVPGLDFSGANVLTF.